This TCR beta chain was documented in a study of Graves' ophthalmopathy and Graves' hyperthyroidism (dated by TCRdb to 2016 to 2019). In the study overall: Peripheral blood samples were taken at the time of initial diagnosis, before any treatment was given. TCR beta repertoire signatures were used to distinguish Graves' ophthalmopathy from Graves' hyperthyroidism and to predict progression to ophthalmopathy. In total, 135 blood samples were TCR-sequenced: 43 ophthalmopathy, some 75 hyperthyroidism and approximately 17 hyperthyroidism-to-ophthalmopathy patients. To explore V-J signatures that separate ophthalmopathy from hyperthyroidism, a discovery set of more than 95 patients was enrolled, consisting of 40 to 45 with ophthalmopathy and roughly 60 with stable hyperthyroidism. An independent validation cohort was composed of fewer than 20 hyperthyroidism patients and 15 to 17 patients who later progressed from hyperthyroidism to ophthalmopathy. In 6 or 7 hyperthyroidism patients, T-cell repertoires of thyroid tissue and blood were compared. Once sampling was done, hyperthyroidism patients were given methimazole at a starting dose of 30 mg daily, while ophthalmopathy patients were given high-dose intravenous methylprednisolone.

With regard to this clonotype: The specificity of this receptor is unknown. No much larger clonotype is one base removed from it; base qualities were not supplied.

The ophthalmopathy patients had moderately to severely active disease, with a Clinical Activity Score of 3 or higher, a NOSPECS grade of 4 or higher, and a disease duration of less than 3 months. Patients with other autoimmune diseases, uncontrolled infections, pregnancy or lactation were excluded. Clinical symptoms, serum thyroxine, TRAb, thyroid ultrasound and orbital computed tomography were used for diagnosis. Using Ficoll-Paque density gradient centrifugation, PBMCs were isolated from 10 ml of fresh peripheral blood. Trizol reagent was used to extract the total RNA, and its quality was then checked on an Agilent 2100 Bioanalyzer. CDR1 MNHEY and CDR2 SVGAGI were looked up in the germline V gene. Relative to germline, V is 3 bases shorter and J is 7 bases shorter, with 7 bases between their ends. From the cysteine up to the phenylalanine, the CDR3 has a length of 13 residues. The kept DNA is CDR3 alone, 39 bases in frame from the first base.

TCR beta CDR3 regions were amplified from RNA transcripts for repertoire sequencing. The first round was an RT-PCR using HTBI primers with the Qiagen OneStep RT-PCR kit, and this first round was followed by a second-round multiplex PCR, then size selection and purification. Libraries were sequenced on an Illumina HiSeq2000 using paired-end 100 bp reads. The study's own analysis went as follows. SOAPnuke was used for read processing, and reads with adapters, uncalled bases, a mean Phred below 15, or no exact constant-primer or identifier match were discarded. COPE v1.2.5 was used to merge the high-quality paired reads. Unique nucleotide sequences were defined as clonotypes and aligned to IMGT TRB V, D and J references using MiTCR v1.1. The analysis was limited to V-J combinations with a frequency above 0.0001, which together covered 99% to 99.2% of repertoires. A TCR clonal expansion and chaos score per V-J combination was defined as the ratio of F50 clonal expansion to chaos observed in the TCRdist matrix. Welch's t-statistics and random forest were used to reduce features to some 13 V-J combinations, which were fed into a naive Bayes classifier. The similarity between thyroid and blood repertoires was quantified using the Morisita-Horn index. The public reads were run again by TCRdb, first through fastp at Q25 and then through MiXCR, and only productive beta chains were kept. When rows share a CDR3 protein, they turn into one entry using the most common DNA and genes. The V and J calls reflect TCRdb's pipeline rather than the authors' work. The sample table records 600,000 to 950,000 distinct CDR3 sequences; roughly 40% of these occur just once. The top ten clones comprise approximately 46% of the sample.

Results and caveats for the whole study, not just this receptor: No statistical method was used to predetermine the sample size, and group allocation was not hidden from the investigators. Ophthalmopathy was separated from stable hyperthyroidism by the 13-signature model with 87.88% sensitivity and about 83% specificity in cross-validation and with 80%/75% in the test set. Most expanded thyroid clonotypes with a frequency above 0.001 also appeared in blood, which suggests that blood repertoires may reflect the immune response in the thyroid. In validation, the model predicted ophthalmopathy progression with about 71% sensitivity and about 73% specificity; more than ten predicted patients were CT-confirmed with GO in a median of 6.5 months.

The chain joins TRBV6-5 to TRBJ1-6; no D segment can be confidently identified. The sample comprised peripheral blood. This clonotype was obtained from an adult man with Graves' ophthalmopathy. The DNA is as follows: TGTGCCAGCAGTTATGATATGAATTCACCCCTCCACTTT. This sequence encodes CASSYDMNSPLHF.